The sequence of this T cell receptor (beta chain) was determined in a study of CD4 T cells in relation to SARS-CoV-2 and coronaviruses. V lost 0 bases and J lost 7, with 10 bases in between. The CDR3 is 14 residues long. Germline CDR1 and CDR2: MNHEY and SVGAGI. Roughly 10^5 naive or memory CD4+ cells were cultured with CEF peptides for nine to ten days. Some clones are missing from TCRdb's copy, which holds only in-frame ones; the method was immunoSEQ multiplex PCR. This table has some 40,000 clones, under 85% appearing once. As regards this clone: The target antigen is unknown.

The clonotype originates from an adult with COVID-19. Material: memory CD4+ T cells from PBMCs, cultured in vitro. The chain carries TRBV6-5 and TRBJ2-1, with D unresolved. The CDR3 protein is CASSYSKLRNEQFF. CDR3 in DNA: TGTGCCAGCAGTTACTCGAAGTTGAGGAATGAGCAGTTCTTC.